A selection of T cell receptor beta chains follows, all from one sample in a study of blood T cell repertoires in COVID-19. Measured with immunoSEQ multiplex PCR; TCRdb has only the in-frame clones, and not every one. The sample carries around 300,000 clones, around 92% recorded once. The specimen was PBMCs or T cells enriched from blood (not recorded which). The source of these receptors is a woman aged 55-69 years who had recovered from COVID-19. Each CDR3 is given with its conserved first and last residue. The order of the fields is V gene, J gene, D gene, clone size, CDR3 protein, CDR3 DNA. The D gene is left open where the match is weak. Rows may omit the clone size; those that give it use once, few, many or a size class.

v_call: TRBV5-1
j_call: TRBJ2-7
d_call: TRBD2
clone_size: -
cdr3_aa: CASSLDIPSTGREGEQYF
cdr3_nt: TGCGCCAGCAGCTTGGATATCCCTTCGACAGGACGGGAGGGGGAGCAGTACTTC

v_call: TRBV4-2
j_call: TRBJ2-5
d_call: TRBD1
clone_size: -
cdr3_aa: CASSPPQGATETQYF
cdr3_nt: TGTGCCAGCAGCCCGCCTCAGGGGGCAACGGAGACCCAGTACTTC

v_call: TRBV14
j_call: TRBJ2-7
d_call: -
clone_size: -
cdr3_aa: CASSQAGSRGRPIF
cdr3_nt: TGTGCCAGCAGCCAAGCTGGTTCTAGGGGCCGTCCGATCTTC

v_call: TRBV9
j_call: TRBJ1-1
d_call: TRBD1
clone_size: -
cdr3_aa: CASSKRRTGDLTEAFF
cdr3_nt: TGTGCCAGCAGCAAAAGGAGGACAGGAGATCTCACTGAAGCTTTCTTT

v_call: TRBV7-6
j_call: TRBJ1-3
d_call: -
clone_size: few
cdr3_aa: CASSSPTFDSGNTIYF
cdr3_nt: TGTGCCAGCAGCTCTCCCACCTTTGACAGTGGAAACACCATATATTTT

v_call: TRBV9
j_call: TRBJ1-1
d_call: -
clone_size: -
cdr3_aa: CASSVEGRDTEAFF
cdr3_nt: TGTGCCAGCAGCGTAGAGGGGCGCGACACTGAAGCTTTCTTT

v_call: TRBV9
j_call: TRBJ2-5
d_call: TRBD2
clone_size: few
cdr3_aa: CASSASGGARETQYF
cdr3_nt: TGTGCCAGCAGCGCTAGCGGGGGGGCCAGAGAGACCCAGTACTTC

v_call: TRBV13
j_call: TRBJ1-1
d_call: TRBD1
clone_size: -
cdr3_aa: CASRPTTDRGTEAFF
cdr3_nt: TGTGCCAGCAGACCAACCACTGACAGGGGAACTGAAGCTTTCTTT

v_call: TRBV9
j_call: TRBJ1-1
d_call: -
clone_size: -
cdr3_aa: CASSVSGNTEAFF
cdr3_nt: TGTGCCAGCAGCGTATCGGGGAACACTGAAGCTTTCTTT

v_call: TRBV3-1/TRBV3-2
j_call: TRBJ2-1
d_call: -
clone_size: -
cdr3_aa: CASSQDRVRNEQFF
cdr3_nt: TGTGCCAGCAGCCAAGACAGGGTGAGGAATGAGCAGTTCTTC

v_call: TRBV7-8
j_call: TRBJ1-1
d_call: -
clone_size: -
cdr3_aa: CASSPGTPEAFF
cdr3_nt: TGTGCCAGCAGCCCCGGGACACCTGAAGCTTTCTTT

v_call: TRBV9
j_call: TRBJ1-1
d_call: TRBD1
clone_size: -
cdr3_aa: CASSSRAQGEDTEAFF
cdr3_nt: TGTGCCAGCAGCTCCCGAGCCCAGGGGGAAGACACTGAAGCTTTCTTT

v_call: TRBV3-1/TRBV3-2
j_call: TRBJ1-2
d_call: -
clone_size: -
cdr3_aa: CASSQVAASYGYTF
cdr3_nt: TGTGCCAGCAGCCAAGTAGCAGCGTCCTATGGCTACACCTTC

v_call: TRBV5-1
j_call: TRBJ1-6
d_call: -
clone_size: -
cdr3_aa: CASSLDSSSYNSPLHF
cdr3_nt: TGCGCCAGCAGCTTGGACAGCAGCTCCTATAATTCACCCCTCCACTTT

v_call: TRBV19
j_call: TRBJ2-3
d_call: -
clone_size: -
cdr3_aa: CASSQTAVASTDTQYF
cdr3_nt: TGTGCCAGTAGCCAGACGGCGGTTGCTAGCACAGATACGCAGTATTTT